This is a list of T cell receptor beta chains from one sample in a study of blood T cell repertoires in COVID-19. Profiling relied on immunoSEQ multiplex PCR, and the TCRdb table lists in-frame clones only, not all of them. The data contain 140,000 to 150,000 clones, about 80% of them singletons. The sample consisted of PBMCs or T cells enriched from blood (not recorded which). These receptors were taken from a woman aged 45-65 years who had recovered from COVID-19. Both conserved end residues are part of each CDR3. D genes are given only for firm matches. Size values are once, few and many counts, or a class for expanded clones, and some rows have none.

V gene	J gene	D gene	clone size	CDR3 protein	CDR3 DNA
TRBV7-6	TRBJ2-3	TRBD1	once	CASSSSGGVTDTQYF	TGTGCCAGCAGCTCTTCAGGGGGAGTGACAGATACGCAGTATTTT
TRBV12-3/TRBV12-4	TRBJ2-7	TRBD1	-	CASKKQGDYEQYF	TGTGCCAGCAAGAAACAGGGGGACTACGAGCAGTACTTC
TRBV7-9	TRBJ1-5	TRBD1	-	CASSAETGVNDPPQHF	TGTGCCAGCAGCGCGGAGACAGGGGTCAATGATCCCCCCCAGCATTTT
TRBV6-5	TRBJ2-1	-	-	CASSYGQGEQFF	TGTGCCAGCAGTTACGGGCAGGGGGAGCAGTTCTTC
TRBV5-1	TRBJ2-3	TRBD2	-	CASSALTSGGAGDTQYF	TGCGCCAGCAGCGCACTAACTAGCGGGGGGGCCGGGGATACGCAGTATTTT
TRBV18	TRBJ1-1	-	once	CASSAGRAEAFF	TGTGCCAGCTCAGCAGGGAGGGCTGAAGCTTTCTTT
TRBV7-9	TRBJ1-4	TRBD1	-	CASSSTGGGREKLFF	TGTGCCAGCAGTTCTACAGGGGGCGGACGGGAAAAACTGTTTTTT
TRBV3-1/TRBV3-2	TRBJ1-4	TRBD1	-	CASSATGTGGEKLFF	TGTGCCAGCAGCGCAACCGGGACAGGGGGTGAAAAACTGTTTTTT
TRBV4-1	TRBJ2-1	-	-	CASSTPRGGTYNEQFF	TGCGCCAGCTCTACTCCCCGAGGGGGTACCTACAATGAGCAGTTCTTC
TRBV7-2	TRBJ1-2	TRBD1	-	CASSRKQGEYGYTF	TGTGCCAGCAGCCGGAAACAGGGGGAGTATGGCTACACCTTC
TRBV28	TRBJ2-1	-	-	CASSLPQAEQFF	TGTGCCAGCAGTCTTCCTCAAGCGGAGCAGTTCTTC
TRBV29-1	TRBJ1-4	TRBD1	-	CSVLDREANEKLFF	TGCAGCGTTTTGGACAGGGAGGCTAATGAAAAACTGTTTTTT
TRBV14	TRBJ1-4	-	-	CASSRTRTATNEKLFF	TGTGCCAGCAGCCGGACAAGGACAGCAACTAATGAAAAACTGTTTTTT
TRBV6-5	TRBJ1-5	-	-	CASSRTLGSNQPQHF	TGTGCCAGCAGCCGGACATTAGGGAGCAATCAGCCCCAGCATTTT
TRBV24-1	TRBJ2-6	-	-	CATSDFDRHSGANVLTF	TGTGCCACCAGTGATTTCGACAGACACTCTGGGGCCAACGTCCTGACTTTC
TRBV15	TRBJ1-2	-	-	CATSREGGDGYTF	TGTGCCACCAGCAGAGAAGGGGGGGATGGCTACACCTTC
TRBV7-9	TRBJ1-1	-	once	CASSLDLDRNTEAFF	TGTGCCAGCAGCTTAGACCTAGATAGGAACACTGAAGCTTTCTTT
TRBV6-5	TRBJ1-2	TRBD1	-	CAFQTGGDGYTF	TGTGCCTTCCAGACAGGGGGCGATGGCTACACCTTC
TRBV5-1	TRBJ2-1	-	-	CASSLGSNYNEQFF	TGCGCCAGCAGCCTCGGGTCTAACTACAATGAGCAGTTCTTC
TRBV6-5	TRBJ1-2	-	-	CASGGGFGGYTF	TGTGCCAGCGGAGGCGGGTTCGGTGGCTACACCTTC
TRBV2	TRBJ2-3	-	few	CASSGWQRAGTDTQYF	TGTGCCAGCAGCGGCTGGCAGCGGGCAGGCACAGATACGCAGTATTTT
TRBV7-8	TRBJ1-2	TRBD1	-	CASSLAWAGGDYGYTF	TGTGCCAGCAGCTTAGCGTGGGCAGGGGGAGACTATGGCTACACCTTC
TRBV10-3	TRBJ2-2	-	-	CAISEPLGGAAGELFF	TGTGCCATCAGTGAGCCGCTAGGGGGGGCGGCCGGGGAGCTGTTTTTT
TRBV7-6	TRBJ2-7	TRBD1	-	CASSLQGAREQYF	TGTGCCAGCAGCTTACAGGGGGCGAGAGAGCAGTACTTC
TRBV7-9	TRBJ2-2	-	-	CASSLGAGAHTGELFF	TGTGCCAGCAGCTTAGGGGCGGGGGCCCACACCGGGGAGCTGTTTTTT
TRBV6-5	TRBJ1-2	-	-	CASTPVRQGYGYTF	TGTGCCAGCACCCCAGTTAGGCAGGGCTATGGCTACACCTTC
TRBV27	TRBJ2-7	TRBD1	-	CASRMTGTGDHEQYF	TGTGCCAGCAGAATGACCGGGACAGGGGATCACGAGCAGTACTTC
TRBV10-3	TRBJ1-1	-	few	CAISGSEGLHTEAFF	TGTGCCATCAGTGGGTCGGAGGGCTTGCACACTGAAGCTTTCTTT
TRBV3-1/TRBV3-2	TRBJ2-7	-	few	CASSQDLLSYEQYF	TGTGCCAGCAGCCAAGATTTACTTAGCTACGAGCAGTACTTC
TRBV5-8	TRBJ1-2	-	-	CASRAGIPSRYGYTF	TGTGCCAGCAGAGCCGGGATTCCGTCCCGCTATGGCTACACCTTC
TRBV3-1/TRBV3-2	TRBJ1-1	TRBD1	-	CASRDSWVSEAFF	TGTGCCAGCCGGGACAGTTGGGTGTCGGAAGCTTTCTTT
TRBV5-5	TRBJ1-2	TRBD1	-	CASTPGQGNYGYTF	TGTGCCAGCACCCCAGGACAGGGCAACTATGGCTACACCTTC
TRBV7-8	TRBJ2-3	TRBD2	-	CASSDRTRQGTDTQYF	TGTGCCAGCAGCGACCGGACTAGGCAAGGCACAGATACGCAGTATTTT
TRBV5-4	TRBJ2-7	-	many	CASSLNRHSSYEQYF	TGTGCCAGCAGCTTGAACAGGCATAGCTCCTACGAGCAGTACTTC
TRBV2	TRBJ2-5	TRBD2	-	CASSEREGETQYF	TGTGCCAGCAGTGAGCGGGAGGGAGAGACCCAGTACTTC
TRBV19	TRBJ2-3	TRBD2	-	CASSPRGGERADTQYF	TGTGCCAGTAGTCCACGCGGGGGAGAGAGGGCAGATACGCAGTATTTT
TRBV5-1	TRBJ1-2	TRBD1	-	CASSLVGAGTDPGYTF	TGCGCCAGCAGCTTGGTTGGGGCCGGGACAGATCCTGGCTACACCTTC
TRBV29-1	TRBJ2-7	TRBD1	-	CSVVAGGFSEQYF	TGCAGCGTTGTGGCAGGGGGCTTTAGCGAGCAGTACTTC
TRBV19	TRBJ2-3	TRBD1	-	CASSVSPGQGADTQYF	TGTGCCAGTAGTGTCTCGCCGGGACAGGGGGCAGATACGCAGTATTTT
TRBV7-9	TRBJ2-3	-	-	CASSPTSTDTQYF	TGTGCCAGCAGCCCGACTAGCACAGATACGCAGTATTTT
TRBV5-1	TRBJ1-1	-	-	CASSLSNPRNTEAFF	TGCGCCAGCAGCTTGAGTAACCCGAGGAACACTGAAGCTTTCTTT
TRBV7-9	TRBJ1-4	TRBD1	few	CASSLRGQGYEKLFF	TGTGCCAGCAGCTTAAGAGGACAGGGCTATGAAAAACTGTTTTTT
TRBV5-6	TRBJ2-2	TRBD1	-	CASSLTGEGAGELFF	TGTGCCAGCAGCCTGACAGGGGAAGGGGCCGGGGAGCTGTTTTTT
TRBV6-1	TRBJ1-5	TRBD1	few	CASSEALTGGQPQHF	TGTGCCAGCAGTGAAGCGCTTACAGGGGGCCAGCCCCAGCATTTT
TRBV7-3	TRBJ2-6	-	few	CASSPRTLYGANVLTF	TGTGCCAGCAGCCCCAGGACACTCTATGGGGCCAACGTCCTGACTTTC
TRBV19	TRBJ1-5	TRBD1	few	CASRRGPNQPQHF	TGTGCCAGTAGGAGGGGGCCGAATCAGCCCCAGCATTTT
TRBV7-8	TRBJ1-3	-	-	CASSYAWQGPAGNTIYF	TGTGCCAGCAGCTACGCCTGGCAGGGGCCCGCTGGAAACACCATATATTTT
TRBV2	TRBJ1-5	TRBD1	few	CASSPRTGLEPQHF	TGTGCCAGCAGTCCGCGGACAGGGTTGGAGCCCCAGCATTTT
TRBV6-5	TRBJ1-5	-	-	CASIRGSNQPQHF	TGTGCCAGCATTAGGGGGAGCAATCAGCCCCAGCATTTT
TRBV28	TRBJ1-2	TRBD1	-	CASSPRGQGVYGYTF	TGTGCCAGCAGTCCGCGGGGACAGGGGGTCTATGGCTACACCTTC
TRBV5-1	TRBJ1-1	-	-	CASSSTGLGAFF	TGCGCCAGCAGCTCTACAGGGCTTGGAGCTTTCTTT
TRBV5-1	TRBJ1-1	-	few	CASSLAGVDKVAFF	TGCGCCAGCAGCTTGGCAGGGGTTGATAAGGTCGCTTTCTTT
TRBV7-9	TRBJ2-6	-	-	CASSPPGDRRANVLTF	TGTGCCAGCAGCCCCCCCGGGGATCGCCGAGCCAACGTCCTGACTTTC
TRBV27	TRBJ2-1	TRBD1	-	CASSLPGTGDEQFF	TGTGCCAGCAGTTTGCCCGGGACAGGGGATGAGCAGTTCTTC
TRBV4-2	TRBJ1-4	TRBD1	medium-sized	CASSQDGTGGVEKLFF	TGTGCCAGCAGCCAAGATGGGACAGGGGGCGTTGAAAAACTGTTTTTT
TRBV2	TRBJ1-5	-	few	CASSEWGGQPQHF	TGTGCCAGCAGTGAGTGGGGGGGTCAGCCCCAGCATTTT
TRBV29-1	TRBJ1-1	TRBD1	-	CSVGQGATEAFF	TGCAGCGTCGGACAGGGGGCCACTGAAGCTTTCTTT
TRBV4-1	TRBJ2-2	-	-	CASSQVWYPTSNTGELFF	TGCGCCAGCAGCCAAGTGTGGTACCCGACTTCGAACACCGGGGAGCTGTTTTTT
TRBV5-4	TRBJ1-1	-	-	CASSQELDPITEAFF	TGTGCCAGCAGTCAAGAACTAGACCCGATCACTGAAGCTTTCTTT
TRBV29-1	TRBJ2-3	TRBD1	-	CSLTGTGVPDTQYF	TGCAGCTTAACCGGGACAGGGGTCCCAGATACGCAGTATTTT